The 19 T cell receptor beta chains reported below all come from one sample, sequenced in a study of cytomegalovirus exposure and HLA in healthy donors. Primers: 60 Vbeta forward and 13 Jbeta reverse. TCRdb keeps only in-frame clones here, not all; method: immunoSEQ multiplex PCR. Of roughly 120,000 clones in the sample, 67% were seen once. Material: PBMCs. Every receptor here comes from a man between 18 and 35 years old in good health and CMV-seropositive.

The chain links TRBV13 to TRBJ1-3, with 7 bases that match TRBD1. The length of the CDR3 is 15 residues. Unmatched junction bases numbered 3, after V lost 0 bases and J lost 4 bases. Germline CDR1 is PRHDT and CDR2 is FYEKMQ (reference sequence). CDR3 in DNA: TGTGCCAGCAGCTTAGGTGACAGGGAAGGAAACACCATATATTTT. Protein: CASSLGDREGNTIYF.

This clone was detected only a few times. This chain joins TRBV29-1 and TRBJ2-7, with TRBD2 matching 12 bases. CDR3 size: 19 residues. Germline CDR1 is SQVTM and CDR2 is ANQGSEA. The CDR3 DNA is TGCAGGCCCGGACTAGCGGGAATCTTGGATTCATACCGACACTACGAGCAGTACGTC. Its translation is CRPGLAGILDSYRHYEQYV.

This clone was observed a single time. J is TRBJ2-7 and V is TRBV4-2, with D unresolved. The CDR3 loop spans 13 amino acids. Germline CDR1 and CDR2: LGHNA and YNFKEQ. V was trimmed by 0 bases and J by 5 bases, leaving 8 bases between them. CDR3 sequence: CASSQDYTDEQYF. CDR3 sequence (DNA): TGTGCCAGCAGCCAAGATTATACGGACGAGCAGTACTTC.

This chain connects TRBV7-3 to TRBJ2-1, with D possibly TRBD2 on 6 matching bases. The V gene lost 5 bases and the J gene lost 9 bases, with 14 bases spanning the gap. The V gene's germline CDR1 is SGHTA and CDR2 FQGTGA. The CDR3 is made up of 13 amino acids. CDR3 sequence (DNA): TGTGCCAGCAGCCCAGGCCTGGGGGGTGAGCAGTTCTTC. Its protein is CASSPGLGGEQFF. The variable domain in full, completed from reference TRBV7-3 and TRBJ2-1, reads GAGVSQTPSNKVTEKGKYVELRCDPISGHTALYWYRQSLGQGPEFLIYFQGTGAADDSGLPNDRFFAVRPEGSVSTLKIQRTERGDSAVYLCASSPGLGGEQFFGPGTRLTVL.

The CDR3 region is CASSFTQGELETQYF. The CDR3 DNA sequence: TGTGCCAGCAGTTTTACCCAGGGGGAACTAGAGACCCAGTACTTC. The chain joins TRBV28 to TRBJ2-5; 7 nucleotides match TRBD1. The germline V gene encodes CDR1 MDHEN and CDR2 SYDVKM. After removal of 3 bases from V and 4 bases from J, the junction contained 8 bases not matched to a gene. This CDR3 comprises 15 residues.

The chain combines TRBV28 with TRBJ1-6; 10 nucleotides align to TRBD1. Germline values: CDR1 MDHEN, CDR2 SYDVKM. Germline trimming cut 8 bases from V and 10 bases from J; bases unmatched to any gene: 8. There are 14 residues in the CDR3. In DNA form, the CDR3 reads TGTGCCAGCCTGCGGACAGGGGGATGGTCACCCCTCCACTTT. Amino acids: CASLRTGGWSPLHF.

This clone appeared once. This chain connects TRBV7-2 to TRBJ2-3; D may be TRBD1 (6 bases). This CDR3 region has 16 residues. The V gene's germline CDR1 is SGHTA and CDR2 FQGNSA. Trimming pared 2 bases from V and 0 bases from J, leaving 12 bases between. This chain's CDR3 is CASSLWGTLSTDTQYF. Written as DNA, the CDR3 is TGTGCCAGCAGCTTATGGGGGACACTTAGCACAGATACGCAGTATTTT. The full variable domain, in which reference TRBV7-2 and TRBJ2-3 provide the parts outside the CDR3, is GAGVSQSPSNKVTEKGKDVELRCDPISGHTALYWYRQSLGQGLEFLIYFQGNSAPDKSGLPSDRFSAERTGGSVSTLTIQRTQQEDSAVYLCASSLWGTLSTDTQYFGPGTRLTVL.

A few counts support this clone. V gene TRBV6-1 combines with J gene TRBJ2-5; D is unresolved. Near its end, the DNA agrees better with TRBJ2-7, so the J call may be wrong. This CDR3 is built from 12 residues. The germline CDR1 and CDR2 sequences are MNHNS and SASEGT. For the CDR3, the DNA is TGTGCCAGCAGGAACACAAACTACGAGCAGTACTTC. This sequence encodes CASRNTNYEQYF.

This clone was counted between two and nine times. J is TRBJ1-2 and V is TRBV10-3, with TRBD1 identical over 7 bases. The trim removed 4 bases at V and 4 bases at J, leaving 15 bases unmatched. Germline CDR1 ENHRY, CDR2 SYGVKD. The CDR3 has 17 residues. The CDR3 sequence: CAISALGRTGAVYGYTF. CDR3 sequence (DNA): TGTGCCATCAGTGCCCTCGGGAGAACAGGGGCAGTCTATGGCTACACCTTC.

The CDR3: CAWSWQGDHNEQFF. The CDR3 nucleotides are TGTGCCTGGTCATGGCAGGGGGACCACAATGAGCAGTTCTTC. V gene TRBV30 combines with J gene TRBJ2-1; 7 bases line up with TRBD1. CDR3 length: 14 residues. The V gene's germline CDR1 is GTSNPN and CDR2 SVGIG (reference sequence). The V gene end was trimmed by 5 bases and the J gene end by 5 bases; junction bases not matched to a gene: 9.

The chain joins TRBV6-1 to TRBJ1-5, with 7 positions matching TRBD1. The V gene end was trimmed by 4 bases and the J gene end by 5 bases; junction bases not matched to a gene: 8. The germline CDR1 and CDR2 sequences are MNHNS and SASEGT. The CDR3 runs 15 residues. The CDR3 DNA sequence: TGTGCCAGCAGTGGAGAGACAGGGCTTTATCAGCCCCAGCATTTT. Its translation is CASSGETGLYQPQHF.

The V call is TRBV11-2, the J call TRBJ2-1; maybe TRBD2 (5 bases). CDR1 is SGHAT, CDR2 FQNNGV, per germline. Between the trimmed V and J ends, which lost 1 base and 8 bases, there was a span of 21 bases. The CDR3 has 17 residues. The CDR3 region is CASSLAITGSGLDEQFF. Written as DNA, the CDR3 is TGTGCCAGCAGCTTAGCGATCACGGGGTCCGGTTTGGATGAGCAGTTCTTC.

This clone was seen a handful of times. This chain links TRBV5-6 with TRBJ1-2; D is ambiguous. CDR1 and CDR2 from the germline V gene are SGHDT and YYEEEE. The CDR3 is 13 residues long. The V end was cut by 7 bases, the J end by 5 bases, with 15 bases between. This chain's CDR3 is CASRLGATYGYTF. CDR3 sequence (DNA): TGTGCCAGCCGTTTGGGCGCAACTTATGGCTACACCTTC.

This clone has more than one count but fewer than ten. The chain has TRBV5-1 and TRBJ2-3; no clear D. Germline V CDR1 and CDR2: SGHRS, YFSETQ. The CDR3 contains 14 residues. The germline V and J ends were trimmed by 0 bases and 0 bases, with 5 bases remaining between them. The CDR3 region has the DNA TGCGCCAGCAGCTTGGTAGCCAGCACAGATACGCAGTATTTT. Translation: CASSLVASTDTQYF.

This clone showed up just once. J is TRBJ2-1 and V is TRBV28, with a possible D match to TRBD1 (5 bases). The CDR3 is made up of 16 amino acids. V was shortened by 4 bases and J by 0 bases, with 13 bases between the two germline ends. CDR1 and CDR2 from the germline V gene are MDHEN and SYDVKM. In DNA form, the CDR3 reads TGTGCCAGCAGTTCAGGGATTGTGGGCTCCTACAATGAGCAGTTCTTC. It codes for CASSSGIVGSYNEQFF.

The chain joins TRBV7-3 to TRBJ2-5; 8 nucleotides agree with TRBD2. Looked up from germline, CDR1 is SGHTA and CDR2 is FQGTGA. This CDR3 contains 14 residues. The ends lost 5 bases at V and 4 bases at J; junction bases unmatched: 6. The CDR3 reads CASSAGGAGETQYF. DNA of the CDR3: TGTGCCAGCAGCGCCGGGGGGGCCGGAGAGACCCAGTACTTC.

V and J are TRBV28 and TRBJ2-7; tentative D call: TRBD1 (6 bases). CDR1 MDHEN and CDR2 SYDVKM come from the germline V gene. There are 13 residues in the CDR3. Trimming took off 8 bases at V and 3 bases at J, with 14 bases between the two ends. This CDR3 is CASGEPQGYEQYF. CDR3 DNA sequence: TGTGCCAGCGGGGAACCACAGGGCTACGAGCAGTACTTC. The entire variable domain, with the rest obtained from reference TRBV28 and TRBJ2-7, is as follows: DVKVTQSSRYLVKRTGEKVFLECVQDMDHENMFWYRQDPGLGLRLIYFSYDVKMKEKGDIPEGYSVSREKKERFSLILESASTNQTSMYLCASGEPQGYEQYFGPGTRLTVT.

This clone was picked up a small number of times. This rearrangement joins TRBV6-5 to TRBJ2-7; perhaps TRBD2 as D (5 bases). The V and J ends lost 6 bases and 3 bases respectively, with 12 bases between them. The CDR3 has 13 amino acids. Germline CDR1 and CDR2: MNHEY and SVGAGI. The CDR3 loop reads CASRGLSYYEQYV. CDR3 sequence (DNA): TGTGCCAGCAGAGGACTGTCATACTACGAGCAGTACGTC.

This rearrangement joins TRBV28 to TRBJ2-2; TRBD2 is a possible D gene (6 bases). The germline V gene has CDR1 MDHEN and CDR2 SYDVKM. The CDR3 extends over 17 amino acids. Trimming took 5 bases from V and 8 from J, leaving 24 bases between them. The CDR3: CASSAVRGRDILGELFF. The DNA for the CDR3 is TGTGCCAGCAGTGCGGTGCGGGGCCGCGATATTCTGGGGGAGCTGTTTTTT.